Listed here are 21 T cell receptor beta chains from one sample, sequenced in a study of post-analysis software for immune sequencing data (dated by TCRdb to about 2015). Overall study results and their limits: Patients showed significantly higher frequencies than controls for roughly 5 TRBV segments, among them TRBV5-6, TRBV5-1 and TRBV20-1.

For these TCRs, the target antigens are not known. Libraries were made using PCR. These reads were obtained on an Illumina HiSeq 2500. Unique molecular identifiers were incorporated into TCR beta cDNA libraries to reduce PCR and sequencing biases. The raw public reads went through TCRdb reprocessing: fastp at Q25, MiXCR clone calling, in-frame beta chains kept. Rows matching on CDR3 protein sequence are summarized as one entry with the most common DNA and genes. This sample comprises over 700,000 distinct CDR3 sequences, less than 35% of them detected only once. Of the sample, about 0.5% falls within the top ten clones. The sample comprised blood. The receptors shown here come from a girl between 5 and 17 years old with multiple sclerosis.

V and J are TRBV20-1 and TRBJ2-7; 8 bases map to TRBD1. The CDR3 has 15 residues. The germline V gene has CDR1 DFQATT and CDR2 SNEGSKA (reference sequence). V was clipped by 3 bases and J by 2 bases; unmatched bases: 9. For the CDR3, the DNA is TGCAGTGCTAGGGGAGACAGGGGTGCAGCCTACGAGCAGTACTTC. Translating gives CSARGDRGAAYEQYF.

The chain uses TRBV5-1 and TRBJ2-7; D unresolved. CDR3 length: 13 residues. V lost 0 bases and J lost 3, with 7 bases in between. Germline CDR1 SGHRS, CDR2 YFSETQ. The CDR3 DNA is TGCGCCAGCAGCTTGGACTCAGTCTACGAGCAGTACTTC. Amino acid sequence: CASSLDSVYEQYF. Drawing the rest from reference TRBV5-1 and TRBJ2-7, the complete variable domain is KAGVTQTPRYLIKTRGQQVTLSCSPISGHRSVSWYQQTPGQGLQFLFEYFSETQRNKGNFPGRFSGRQFSNSRSEMNVSTLELGDSALYLCASSLDSVYEQYFGPGTRLTVT.

The V and J genes are TRBV4-1 and TRBJ2-1, with TRBD1 matching 8 bases. The CDR3 runs to 16 residues. Per the germline V gene, CDR1 is MGHRA and CDR2 is YSYEKL. V shed 0 bases, J shed 8 bases, and the junction held 9 bases outside the gene matches. The CDR3: CASSQEDGTGSDEQFF. The CDR3 DNA follows: TGCGCCAGCAGCCAAGAGGATGGGACAGGTTCTGATGAGCAGTTCTTC.

The sample holds a few counts of this clonotype. V is TRBV12-3 or TRBV12-4 and J is TRBJ2-3, with 7 nucleotides matching TRBD2. V shed 3 bases and J 3 bases; nucleotides not matched to a gene: 3. This CDR3 is 14 amino acids long. DNA of the CDR3: TGTGCCAGCAGTTTCCAAGCGGGAACAGATACGCAGTATTTT. Its translation: CASSFQAGTDTQYF.

This clonotype was seen a handful of times. CDR3 coding DNA: TGCGCCAGCAGCTTGCTTCCAGTAACCTACGAGCAGTACTTC. Translation: CASSLLPVTYEQYF. The genes are TRBV5-1 and TRBJ2-7; D remains unclear. V lost 1 base and J 2 bases, leaving 10 bases between the germline ends. Germline assignment: CDR1 SGHRS and CDR2 YFSETQ. The CDR3 is 14 residues long.

V gene TRBV24-1 combines with J gene TRBJ2-7; 10 bases are a match to TRBD2. Germline CDR1 is KGHDR and CDR2 is SFDVKD. The CDR3 covers 14 residues. V lost 9 bases and J lost 5; bases outside the gene matches: 9. The CDR3 sequence is CATESGTSDNEQYF. CDR3 bases: TGTGCCACCGAATCCGGGACTAGCGACAACGAGCAGTACTTC.

V is TRBV7-2 and J is TRBJ1-1; D gene unclear. The germline V gene has CDR1 SGHTA and CDR2 FQGNSA. V lost 6 bases and J 0 bases, leaving 8 bases between the germline ends. The CDR3 has 13 amino acids. The CDR3 here is CASRAHMNTEAFF. The CDR3 region has the DNA TGTGCCAGCAGAGCACACATGAACACTGAAGCTTTCTTT. Full variable domain (rest looked up from reference TRBV7-2 and TRBJ1-1): GAGVSQSPSNKVTEKGKDVELRCDPISGHTALYWYRQSLGQGLEFLIYFQGNSAPDKSGLPSDRFSAERTGGSVSTLTIQRTQQEDSAVYLCASRAHMNTEAFFGQGTRLTVV.

The table lists this clonotype with a few counts. The chain carries TRBV6-6 and TRBJ2-3, with 8 bases identical to TRBD2. Germline V lookup: CDR1 MNHNY, CDR2 SVGAGI (reference sequence). The V and J ends lost 6 bases and 4 bases, in that order; junction bases with no gene match: 12. This CDR3 comprises 16 residues. The CDR3 here is CASSLTRGGRPDTQYF. The CDR3 nucleotides read TGTGCCAGCAGCCTTACCCGGGGGGGCCGCCCAGATACGCAGTATTTT.

At least ten counts were recorded for this clonotype. This chain links TRBV20-1 with TRBJ2-7, with 10 nucleotides matching TRBD2. J was trimmed by 6 bases and V by 7 bases; bases with no gene match: 6. The length of the CDR3 is 12 residues. CDR1 and CDR2 (germline): DFQATT, SNEGSKA (reference sequence). The CDR3 loop reads CSVLAGGPEQYF. The CDR3 DNA reads as TGCAGTGTATTAGCGGGAGGCCCCGAGCAGTACTTC.

On this clonotype itself: With a much larger clone just one base away, this may be a read error. V gene TRBV27 combines with J gene TRBJ1-1; D possibly corresponds to TRBD1 (5 bases). CDR1 is MNHEY and CDR2 is SMNVEV in the germline V gene (reference sequence). The V end lost 8 bases, the J end lost 5 bases, and 18 bases lay between the germline ends. This CDR3 is 14 amino acids long. CDR3 amino acids: CASRRSGGITEAFF. CDR3 bases: TGTGCCAGCCGACGGTCGGGGGGGATTACTGAAGCTTTCTTT.

Notes on this clonotype: Mismatch with germline at one junction end may stem from a read error. V and J are TRBV20-1 and TRBJ2-4; TRBD2 aligns across 8 bases. CDR1 is DFQATT, CDR2 SNEGSKA, per germline (reference sequence). This CDR3 is built from 13 residues. CDR3 sequence: CSATRGARNIQCF. CDR3 nucleotides: TGCAGTGCAACGCGGGGGGCCAGAAACATTCAGTGCTTC.

The chain couples TRBV9 to TRBJ2-1; 8 bases line up with TRBD2. CDR3 length: 15 residues. Germline V lookup: CDR1 SGDLS, CDR2 YYNGEE. The V gene end was trimmed by 4 bases and the J gene end by 5 bases; junction bases not matched to a gene: 8. The CDR3 coding sequence is TGTGCCAGCAGCCCCTTTTCGGGAGGGAACAATGAGCAGTTCTTC. This encodes CASSPFSGGNNEQFF.

This clonotype came up once. The chain couples TRBV11-2 to TRBJ2-5, with TRBD1 identical over 7 bases. The better agreement between TRBJ2-7 and the DNA end casts doubt on the J call. This CDR3 is 15 amino acids long. CDR1 SGHAT and CDR2 FQNNGV come from the germline V gene. For the CDR3, the DNA is TGTGCCAGCAGCTTAGGCATTGGACAGGCCTACGAGCAGTACTTC. It yields the protein CASSLGIGQAYEQYF.

Only a few counts were recorded for this clonotype. The V gene is TRBV13, the J gene TRBJ2-7; D possibly corresponds to TRBD2 (6 bases). V was clipped by 0 bases and J by 6 bases, with 12 bases between them. Germline loops: CDR1 PRHDT, CDR2 FYEKMQ (reference sequence). The CDR3 is 14 amino acids. The CDR3 region has the DNA TGTGCCAGCAGCTTAGGCCATCTGGAGGGCGAGCAGTACTTC. This translates into CASSLGHLEGEQYF.

The chain links TRBV4-2 to TRBJ1-1; D is uncertain. The CDR3 contains 16 residues. The ends were cut back, 0 bases at V and 1 base at J, with 12 bases in the middle. Germline-derived CDR1 and CDR2 are LGHNA and YNFKEQ. CDR3 bases: TGTGCCAGCAGCCAAGATCTTAGCCGGACGAACACTGAAGCTTTCTTT. Translated, it gives CASSQDLSRTNTEAFF.

Points on this clonotype: Being one base from a much bigger clone, this may be a read error. The rearrangement links TRBV6-4 to TRBJ2-1, with a tentative D call TRBD2 (7 bases). Germline CDR1 MRHNA, CDR2 SNTAGT. The CDR3 loop spans 17 amino acids. V gave up 6 bases and J gave up 3 bases, with 21 bases separating them. The CDR3 reads CASSGTGGAYCYNEQFF. The DNA of the CDR3 is TGTGCCAGCAGCGGAACGGGGGGCGCTTACTGCTACAATGAGCAGTTCTTC.

CDR3 in amino acids: CASSPLGGALGYGYTF. As DNA, the CDR3 is TGTGCCAGCAGTCCCCTGGGAGGGGCGCTGGGTTATGGCTACACCTTC. The chain is built from TRBV6-1 and TRBJ1-2; a possible D gene is TRBD1 (5 bases). This CDR3 is built from 16 residues. V lost 5 bases, J lost 5 bases, and 21 bases lay in between. Germline lookup yields CDR1 MNHNS and CDR2 SASEGT.

This clonotype was seen a handful of times. The chain uses TRBV7-9 and TRBJ2-7; TRBD1 is a possible D gene (6 bases). The CDR3 totals 14 residues. Germline V CDR1 and CDR2: SEHNR, FQNEAQ (reference sequence). Trimming left V 4 bases short and J 1 base short, with 11 bases between. The CDR3 sequence: CASSSRTASYEQYF. The CDR3 DNA sequence: TGTGCCAGCAGCTCACGGACAGCATCCTACGAGCAGTACTTC.

This clonotype was observed a few times. The V call is TRBV25-1, the J call TRBJ1-1; D remains ambiguous. Germline-derived CDR1 and CDR2 are MGHDK and SYGVNS. Trimming left V 6 bases short and J 10 bases short, with 21 bases between. The CDR3 is 14 amino acids. This CDR3 is CASSHPVVTRLAFF. The CDR3 DNA reads as TGTGCCAGCAGCCACCCAGTTGTCACTCGGTTAGCTTTCTTT.

This clonotype appeared many times. This rearrangement joins TRBV4-3 to TRBJ2-7, with unresolved D. CDR1 and CDR2 (germline): LGHNA, YSLEER. Trimming stripped 0 bases from V and 0 bases from J, with 9 bases between. This CDR3 has 15 amino acids. The CDR3 coding sequence is TGCGCCAGCAGCCAAGATAACTCCTACTCCTACGAGCAGTACTTC. Its protein is CASSQDNSYSYEQYF.

This chain connects TRBV27 to TRBJ1-2, with D possibly matching TRBD1 (5 bases). Germline CDR1 is MNHEY and CDR2 is SMNVEV (reference sequence). The CDR3 is made up of 12 amino acids. V was clipped by 10 bases and J by 1 base, with 10 bases between them. Here the CDR3 reads CATREFNYGYTF. The CDR3 DNA reads TGTGCCACCAGGGAGTTTAACTATGGCTACACCTTC.